This T cell receptor (beta chain) was observed in a study of Tregs in tolerant kidney transplant recipients. Study-level information: The nonmyeloablative bone marrow transplants came from related graft donors, with transient mixed chimerism.

Germline V gene lookup returns CDR1 SEHNR and CDR2 FQNEAQ (reference sequence). V dropped 4 bases and J dropped 2 bases, with 6 bases sitting between them. The CDR3 spans 12 residues. As for this clone: Read coverage stops 3 residues before the CDR3 terminus; the germline J gene supplies the remainder.

The protocol was immunoSEQ multiplex PCR, while the TCRdb copy is restricted to in-frame clones and leaves out a portion. The sample table includes roughly 34,000 clones. CD4+CD25+CD127- Tregs, CD4+CD25- non-Tregs, CD4 and CD8 cells were sorted. The chain employs TRBV7-9 and TRBJ2-7; D is unresolved. This TCR was recovered from a human donor who received a combined kidney and bone marrow transplant. The specimen comprised CD8+ T cells from blood, sampled before the transplant. The CDR3 is CASSSPTYEQYF. The CDR3 bases that were read are TGTGCCAGCAGCTCCCCCACCTACGAG. The full variable domain, its missing parts supplied by reference TRBV7-9 and TRBJ2-7, is DTGVSQNPRHKITKRGQNVTFRCDPISEHNRLYWYRQTLGQGPEFLTYFQNEAQLEKSRLLSDRFSAERPKGSFSTLEIQRTEQGDSAMYLCASSSPTYEQYFGPGTRLTVT.